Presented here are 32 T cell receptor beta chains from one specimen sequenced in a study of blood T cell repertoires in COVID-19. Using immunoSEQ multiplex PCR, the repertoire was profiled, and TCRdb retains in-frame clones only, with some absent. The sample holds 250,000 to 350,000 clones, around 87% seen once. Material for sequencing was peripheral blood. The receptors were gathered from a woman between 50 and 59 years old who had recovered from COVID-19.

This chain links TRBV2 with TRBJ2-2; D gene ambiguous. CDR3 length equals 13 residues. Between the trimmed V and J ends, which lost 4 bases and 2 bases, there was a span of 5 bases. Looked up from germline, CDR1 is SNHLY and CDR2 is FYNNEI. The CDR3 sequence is CASSVRNTGELFF. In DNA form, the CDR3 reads TGTGCCAGCAGTGTGAGAAACACCGGGGAGCTGTTTTTT.

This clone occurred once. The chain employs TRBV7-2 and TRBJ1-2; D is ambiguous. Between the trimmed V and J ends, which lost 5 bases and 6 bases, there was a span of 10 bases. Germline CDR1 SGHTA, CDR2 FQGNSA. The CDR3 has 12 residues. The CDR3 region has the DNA TGTGCCAGCAGCCCCTCCCCCGATGGCTACACCTTC. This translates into CASSPSPDGYTF.

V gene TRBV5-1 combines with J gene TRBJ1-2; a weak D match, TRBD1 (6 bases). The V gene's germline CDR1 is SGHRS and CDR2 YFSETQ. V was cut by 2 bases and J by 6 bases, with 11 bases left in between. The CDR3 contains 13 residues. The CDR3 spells CASSFYSGDGYTF. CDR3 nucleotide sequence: TGCGCCAGCAGCTTTTATTCAGGGGATGGCTACACCTTC.

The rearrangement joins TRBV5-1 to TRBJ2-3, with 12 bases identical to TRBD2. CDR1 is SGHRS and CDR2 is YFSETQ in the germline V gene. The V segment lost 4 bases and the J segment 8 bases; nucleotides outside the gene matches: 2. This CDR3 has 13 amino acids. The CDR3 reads CASSQLAGGTQYF. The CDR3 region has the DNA TGCGCCAGCAGCCAACTAGCGGGGGGTACGCAGTATTTT.

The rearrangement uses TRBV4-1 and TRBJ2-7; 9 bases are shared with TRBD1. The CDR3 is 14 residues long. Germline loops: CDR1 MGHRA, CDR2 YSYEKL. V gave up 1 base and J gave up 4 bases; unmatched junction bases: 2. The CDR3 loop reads CASSQGDRVYEQYF. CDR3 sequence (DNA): TGCGCCAGCAGCCAAGGGGACAGGGTTTACGAGCAGTACTTC.

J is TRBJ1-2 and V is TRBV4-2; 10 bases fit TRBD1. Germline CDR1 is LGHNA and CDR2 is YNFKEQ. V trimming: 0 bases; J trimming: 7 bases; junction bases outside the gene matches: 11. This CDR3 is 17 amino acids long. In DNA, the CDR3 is TGTGCCAGCAGCCAAGATCTAGGGGGACAGGGGTATGGTGGCTACACCTTC. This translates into CASSQDLGGQGYGGYTF.

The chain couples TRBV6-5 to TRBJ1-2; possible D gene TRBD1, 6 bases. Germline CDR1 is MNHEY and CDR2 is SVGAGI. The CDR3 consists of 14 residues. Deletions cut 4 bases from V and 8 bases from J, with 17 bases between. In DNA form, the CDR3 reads TGTGCCAGCAGTTCGAAAGGGACACCGGGAGGCTACACCTTC. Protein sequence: CASSSKGTPGGYTF.

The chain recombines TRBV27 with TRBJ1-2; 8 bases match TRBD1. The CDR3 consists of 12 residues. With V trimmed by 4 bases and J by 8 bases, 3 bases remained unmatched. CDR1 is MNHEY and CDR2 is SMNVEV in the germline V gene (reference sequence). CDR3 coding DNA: TGTGCCAGCAGTTCGCGACAGGGGGGCTACACCTTC. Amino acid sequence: CASSSRQGGYTF.

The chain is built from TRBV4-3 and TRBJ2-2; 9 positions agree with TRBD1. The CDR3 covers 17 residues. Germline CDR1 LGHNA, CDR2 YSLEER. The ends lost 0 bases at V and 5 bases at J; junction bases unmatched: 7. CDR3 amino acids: CASSQDLSGTGTGELFF. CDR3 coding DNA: TGCGCCAGCAGCCAAGATTTGAGTGGGACAGGGACCGGGGAGCTGTTTTTT.

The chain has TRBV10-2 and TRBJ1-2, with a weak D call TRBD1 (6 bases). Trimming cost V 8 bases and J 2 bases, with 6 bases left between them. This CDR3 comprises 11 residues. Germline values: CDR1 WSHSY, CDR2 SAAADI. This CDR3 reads CASQGNYGYTF. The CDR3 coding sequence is TGCGCCAGCCAGGGGAACTATGGCTACACCTTC.

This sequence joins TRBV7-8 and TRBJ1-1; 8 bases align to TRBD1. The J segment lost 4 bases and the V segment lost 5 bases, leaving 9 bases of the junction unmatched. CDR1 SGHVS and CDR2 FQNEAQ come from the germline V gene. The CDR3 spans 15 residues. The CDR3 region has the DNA TGTGCCAGCAGCGCACGACAGGGGCTTGGCACTGAAGCTTTCTTT. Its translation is CASSARQGLGTEAFF.

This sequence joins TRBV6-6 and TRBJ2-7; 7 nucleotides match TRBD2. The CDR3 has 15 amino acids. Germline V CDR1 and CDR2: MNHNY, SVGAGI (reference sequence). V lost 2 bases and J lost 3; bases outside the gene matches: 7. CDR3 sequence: CASSYLTSAFYEQYF. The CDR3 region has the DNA TGTGCCAGCAGTTACCTTACTAGCGCATTCTACGAGCAGTACTTC.

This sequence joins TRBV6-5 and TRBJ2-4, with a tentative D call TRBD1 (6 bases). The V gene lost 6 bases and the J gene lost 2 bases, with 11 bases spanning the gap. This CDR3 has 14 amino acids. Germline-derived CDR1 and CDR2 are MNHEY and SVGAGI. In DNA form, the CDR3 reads TGTGCCAGCAGACGTACAGGGTCCAAAAACATTCAGTACTTC. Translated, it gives CASRRTGSKNIQYF.

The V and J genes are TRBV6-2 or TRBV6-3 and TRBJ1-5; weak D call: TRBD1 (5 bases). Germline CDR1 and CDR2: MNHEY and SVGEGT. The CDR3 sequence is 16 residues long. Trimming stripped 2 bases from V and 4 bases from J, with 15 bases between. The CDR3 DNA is TGTGCCAGCAGTTACGTGGGACTGGTACGAAATCAGCCCCAGCATTTT. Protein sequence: CASSYVGLVRNQPQHF.

CDR3 sequence (DNA): TGTGCCTGGAGTTTAGGGACAGGGCTTTTGCTTGGGGATGGCTACACCTTC. This translates into CAWSLGTGLLLGDGYTF. The genes are TRBV30 and TRBJ1-2, with TRBD1 matching 9 bases. This CDR3 contains 17 residues. The junction had 16 bases not matched to a gene; V was cut back by 2 bases and J by 6 bases. CDR1 is GTSNPN, CDR2 SVGIG, per germline (reference sequence).

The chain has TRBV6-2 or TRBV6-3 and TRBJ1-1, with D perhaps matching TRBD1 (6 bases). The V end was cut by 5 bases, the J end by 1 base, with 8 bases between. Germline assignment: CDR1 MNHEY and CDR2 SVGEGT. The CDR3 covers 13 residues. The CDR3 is CASSDRPNTEAFF. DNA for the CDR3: TGTGCCAGCAGTGACAGGCCGAACACTGAAGCTTTCTTT.

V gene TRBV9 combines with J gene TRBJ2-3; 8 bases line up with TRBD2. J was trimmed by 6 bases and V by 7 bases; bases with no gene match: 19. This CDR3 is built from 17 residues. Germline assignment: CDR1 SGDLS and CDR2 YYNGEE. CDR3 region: CASSRTSGGRGRDTQYF. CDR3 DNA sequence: TGTGCCAGCTCGCGCACCTCGGGAGGGCGGGGTCGTGATACGCAGTATTTT.

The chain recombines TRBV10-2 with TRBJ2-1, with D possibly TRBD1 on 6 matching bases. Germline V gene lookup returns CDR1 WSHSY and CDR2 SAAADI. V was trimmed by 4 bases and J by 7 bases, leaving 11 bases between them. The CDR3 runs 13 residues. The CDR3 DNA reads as TGCGCCAGCAGTGCAAACAGGGCTAATGAGCAGTTCTTC. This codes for CASSANRANEQFF.

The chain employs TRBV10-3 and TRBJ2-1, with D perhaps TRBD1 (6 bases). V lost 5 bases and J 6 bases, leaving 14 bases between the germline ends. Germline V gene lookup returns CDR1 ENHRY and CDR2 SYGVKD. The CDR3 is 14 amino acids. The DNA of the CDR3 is TGTGCCATCAGTCAAAAGACAGGTACCAATGAGCAGTTCTTC. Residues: CAISQKTGTNEQFF.

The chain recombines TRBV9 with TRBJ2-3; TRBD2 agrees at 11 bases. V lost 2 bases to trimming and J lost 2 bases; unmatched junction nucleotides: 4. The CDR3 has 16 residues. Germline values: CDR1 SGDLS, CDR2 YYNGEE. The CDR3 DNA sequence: TGTGCCAGCAGCGTTAGCGGGGGGGCGTTCACAGATACGCAGTATTTT. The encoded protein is CASSVSGGAFTDTQYF. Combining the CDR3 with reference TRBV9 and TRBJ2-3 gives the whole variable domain DSGVTQTPKHLITATGQRVTLRCSPRSGDLSVYWYQQSLDQGLQFLIQYYNGEERAKGNILERFSAQQFPDLHSELNLSSLELGDSALYFCASSVSGGAFTDTQYFGPGTRLTVL.

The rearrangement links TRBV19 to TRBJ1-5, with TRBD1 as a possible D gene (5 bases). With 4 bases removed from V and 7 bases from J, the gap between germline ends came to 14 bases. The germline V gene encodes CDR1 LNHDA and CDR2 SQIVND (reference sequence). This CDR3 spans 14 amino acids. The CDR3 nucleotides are TGTGCCAGTAGTAAACAGGCAGAATACCAGCCCCAGCATTTT. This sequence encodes CASSKQAEYQPQHF. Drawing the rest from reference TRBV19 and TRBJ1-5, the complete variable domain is DGGITQSPKYLFRKEGQNVTLSCEQNLNHDAMYWYRQDPGQGLRLIYYSQIVNDFQKGDIAEGYSVSREKKESFPLTVTSAQKNPTAFYLCASSKQAEYQPQHFGDGTRLSIL.

The CDR3 loop reads CASSIGAGSLSGNTIYF. As DNA, the CDR3 is TGTGCCAGTAGTATTGGAGCAGGGTCCCTCTCTGGAAACACCATATATTTT. The genes are TRBV19 and TRBJ1-3; the D gene is possibly TRBD1 (5 bases). The CDR3 covers 17 residues. Germline V gene sequence: CDR1 LNHDA, CDR2 SQIVND (reference sequence). The V end lost 3 bases, the J end lost 0 bases, and 15 bases lay between the germline ends.

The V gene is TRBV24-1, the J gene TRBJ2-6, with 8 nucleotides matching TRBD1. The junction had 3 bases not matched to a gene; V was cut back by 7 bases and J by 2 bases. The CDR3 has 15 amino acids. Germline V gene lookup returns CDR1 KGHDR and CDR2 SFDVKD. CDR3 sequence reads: CATSPGGAGANVLTF. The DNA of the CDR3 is TGTGCCACCAGCCCAGGGGGCGCTGGGGCCAACGTCCTGACTTTC.

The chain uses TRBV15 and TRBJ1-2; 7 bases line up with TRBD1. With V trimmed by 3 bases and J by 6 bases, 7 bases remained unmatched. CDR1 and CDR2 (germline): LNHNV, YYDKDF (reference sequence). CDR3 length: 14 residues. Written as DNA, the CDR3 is TGTGCCACCAGCAGGGGGACAGCTAGCGATGGCTACACCTTC. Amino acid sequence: CATSRGTASDGYTF.

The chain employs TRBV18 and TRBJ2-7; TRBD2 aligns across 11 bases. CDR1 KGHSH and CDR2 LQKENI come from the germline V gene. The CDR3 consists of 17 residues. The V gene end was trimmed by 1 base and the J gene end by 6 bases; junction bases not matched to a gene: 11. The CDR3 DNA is TGTGCCAGCTCACCACTACCTCGGACTAGCGGGCGTACCGAGCAGTACTTC. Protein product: CASSPLPRTSGRTEQYF.

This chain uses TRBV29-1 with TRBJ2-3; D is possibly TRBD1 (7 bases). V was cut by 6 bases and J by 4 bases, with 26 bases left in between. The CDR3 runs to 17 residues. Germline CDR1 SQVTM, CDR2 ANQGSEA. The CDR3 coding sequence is TGCAGCGTCGCAGGAGGGGGCGAAGGGTTTATCGCAGATACGCAGTATTTT. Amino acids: CSVAGGGEGFIADTQYF.

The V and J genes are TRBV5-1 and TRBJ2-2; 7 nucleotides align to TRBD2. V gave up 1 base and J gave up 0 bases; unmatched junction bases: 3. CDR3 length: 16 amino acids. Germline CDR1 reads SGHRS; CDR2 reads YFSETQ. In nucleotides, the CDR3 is TGCGCCAGCAGCTTGAGGGCGGGAGCGAACACCGGGGAGCTGTTTTTT. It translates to CASSLRAGANTGELFF.

The chain's CDR3 is CASSEEGQGIDEQFF. The CDR3 nucleotides are TGTGCCAGCAGTGAAGAGGGACAGGGGATCGATGAGCAGTTCTTC. The rearrangement links TRBV2 to TRBJ2-1; 10 positions match TRBD1. CDR3 size: 15 residues. The ends lost 1 base at V and 8 bases at J; junction bases unmatched: 5. Germline loops: CDR1 SNHLY, CDR2 FYNNEI. Drawing the rest from reference TRBV2 and TRBJ2-1, the complete variable domain is EPEVTQTPSHQVTQMGQEVILRCVPISNHLYFYWYRQILGQKVEFLVSFYNNEISEKSEIFDDQFSVERPDGSNFTLKIRSTKLEDSAMYFCASSEEGQGIDEQFFGPGTRLTVL.

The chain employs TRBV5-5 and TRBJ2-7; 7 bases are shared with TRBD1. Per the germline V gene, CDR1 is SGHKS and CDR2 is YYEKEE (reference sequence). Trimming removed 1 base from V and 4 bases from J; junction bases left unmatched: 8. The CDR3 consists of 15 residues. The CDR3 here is CASSLRAGGRYEQYF. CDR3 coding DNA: TGTGCCAGCAGCTTGAGGGCAGGGGGAAGGTACGAGCAGTACTTC.

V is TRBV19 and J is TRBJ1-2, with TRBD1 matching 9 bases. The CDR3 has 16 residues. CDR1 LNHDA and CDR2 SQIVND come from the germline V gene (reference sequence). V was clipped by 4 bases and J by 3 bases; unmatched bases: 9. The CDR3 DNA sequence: TGTGCCAGTAGTACGGCCCGGACAGGGGATCACTATGGCTACACCTTC. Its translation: CASSTARTGDHYGYTF.

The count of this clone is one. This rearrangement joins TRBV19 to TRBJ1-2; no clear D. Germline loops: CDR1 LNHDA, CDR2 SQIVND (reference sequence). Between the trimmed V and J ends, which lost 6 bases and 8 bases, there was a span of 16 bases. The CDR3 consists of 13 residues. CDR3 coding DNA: TGTGCCAGTAGGGAGGGCAGCTCGAGGGGCTACACCTTC. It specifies CASREGSSRGYTF.

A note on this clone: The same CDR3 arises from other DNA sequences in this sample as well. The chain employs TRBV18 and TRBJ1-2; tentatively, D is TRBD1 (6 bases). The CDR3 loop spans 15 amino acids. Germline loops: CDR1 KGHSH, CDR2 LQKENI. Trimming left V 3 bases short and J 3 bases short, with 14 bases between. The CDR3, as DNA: TGTGCCAGCTCACCCCCGACAGGCCCGGACTATGGCTACACCTTC. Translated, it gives CASSPPTGPDYGYTF.